The 21 T cell receptor beta chains below come from one sample, sequenced in a study of blood T cell repertoires in COVID-19. Produced via immunoSEQ multiplex PCR; TCRdb's table is partial and in-frame only. Of about 380,000 clones listed, around 90% are singletons. The material sequenced was PBMCs or T cells enriched from blood (not recorded which). The source of these receptors is a woman aged 18-35 years who had recovered from COVID-19.

This sequence joins TRBV2 and TRBJ1-2; D remains unclear. Trimming pared 8 bases from V and 10 bases from J, leaving 20 bases between. Germline CDR1 and CDR2: SNHLY and FYNNEI. The CDR3 is made up of 13 amino acids. This chain's CDR3 is CASGVERARYYTF. Written as DNA, the CDR3 is TGTGCCAGCGGAGTGGAGAGGGCACGGTACTACACCTTC.

Here the CDR3 reads CASSLGLQETQYF. The CDR3 DNA reads as TGCGCCAGCAGCTTGGGACTTCAGGAGACCCAGTACTTC. The chain joins TRBV5-1 to TRBJ2-5; D is unresolved. The ends were cut back, 0 bases at V and 5 bases at J, with 8 bases in the middle. The germline V gene encodes CDR1 SGHRS and CDR2 YFSETQ. This CDR3 region has 13 residues.

The chain joins TRBV27 to TRBJ1-2; TRBD1 might be the D (5 bases). This CDR3 spans 14 amino acids. The V end lost 6 bases, the J end lost 4 bases, and 15 bases lay between the germline ends. Germline V lookup: CDR1 MNHEY, CDR2 SMNVEV (reference sequence). The CDR3 region has the DNA TGTGCCAGCAGATCCTGGGGGGAGGCCTATGGCTACACCTTC. Its protein product is CASRSWGEAYGYTF.

J is TRBJ1-5 and V is TRBV2; TRBD1 is a possible D gene (5 bases). V was cut by 3 bases and J by 4 bases, with 10 bases left in between. The CDR3 covers 14 residues. Germline assignment: CDR1 SNHLY and CDR2 FYNNEI. CDR3 sequence reads: CASSDRALNQPQHF. CDR3 in DNA: TGTGCCAGCAGTGACAGGGCTTTGAATCAGCCCCAGCATTTT.

The chain is built from TRBV4-1 and TRBJ2-1; D not resolved. The CDR3 spans 13 residues. Deletions cut 3 bases from V and 8 bases from J, with 11 bases between. CDR1 is MGHRA, CDR2 YSYEKL, per germline. CDR3 in DNA: TGCGCCAGCAGCCACCTAGGCCACGATGAGCAGTTCTTC. It translates to CASSHLGHDEQFF.

This clone was counted only a few times. V gene TRBV6-1 combines with J gene TRBJ1-1; 7 nucleotides agree with TRBD1. Germline V lookup: CDR1 MNHNS, CDR2 SASEGT. Trimming removed 3 bases from V and 1 base from J; junction bases left unmatched: 5. The CDR3 covers 15 residues. CDR3 DNA sequence: TGTGCCAGCAGTGACCGGGGACAGCCGAACACTGAAGCTTTCTTT. This sequence encodes CASSDRGQPNTEAFF.

V is TRBV24-1 and J is TRBJ1-5, with 11 bases aligning to TRBD1. V lost 4 bases and J lost 4; bases outside the gene matches: 5. Germline-derived CDR1 and CDR2 are KGHDR and SFDVKD. The CDR3 spans 16 residues. The CDR3 spells CATSDPGTGGNQPQHF. In DNA, the CDR3 is TGTGCCACCAGTGACCCCGGGACAGGGGGAAATCAGCCCCAGCATTTT.

The chain has TRBV5-6 and TRBJ2-5; 12 bases agree with TRBD1. This CDR3 is built from 16 residues. Germline V gives CDR1 SGHDT, CDR2 YYEEEE. Trimming took 0 bases from V and 2 from J; bases not matched to a gene: 2. CDR3 coding DNA: TGTGCCAGCAGCTTGGTGGGACAGGGGGCTCAAGAGACCCAGTACTTC. This codes for CASSLVGQGAQETQYF.

The CDR3 is CASSWDSSYNEQFF. The CDR3 coding sequence is TGTGCCAGCAGCTGGGACTCCTCCTACAATGAGCAGTTCTTC. The chain recombines TRBV7-3 with TRBJ2-1, with D maybe TRBD2 (6 bases). CDR3 length equals 14 residues. In germline, CDR1 is SGHTA, CDR2 FQGTGA. The V and J ends lost 4 bases and 0 bases respectively, with 7 bases between them.

This clone was seen just once. V and J are TRBV11-2 and TRBJ2-1; 12 bases line up with TRBD1. CDR3 length: 17 residues. Germline CDR1 is SGHAT and CDR2 is FQNNGV. V gave up 1 base and J gave up 2 bases; unmatched junction bases: 3. DNA for the CDR3: TGTGCCAGCAGCTTAGGACGGGACAGGGGGCCCTACAATGAGCAGTTCTTC. Translation gives CASSLGRDRGPYNEQFF.

The chain couples TRBV6-2 or TRBV6-3 to TRBJ1-1; TRBD1 might be the D (5 bases). Looked up from germline, CDR1 is MNHEY and CDR2 is SVGEGT. V gave up 5 bases and J gave up 1 base, with 14 bases separating them. There are 15 residues in the CDR3. CDR3 nucleotides: TGTGCCAGCAGTACCCGCCCAACAGGGAACACTGAAGCTTTCTTT. This gives the protein CASSTRPTGNTEAFF.

The chain carries TRBV7-2 and TRBJ2-7; no clear D gene. V lost 1 base, J lost 3 bases, and 7 bases lay in between. The germline V gene encodes CDR1 SGHTA and CDR2 FQGNSA. The CDR3 extends over 13 amino acids. CDR3 loop: CASSLGGIYEQYF. The CDR3 DNA reads as TGTGCCAGCAGCTTAGGCGGAATCTACGAGCAGTACTTC.

The chain joins TRBV5-5 to TRBJ1-5; possibly TRBD1 for D (5 bases). This CDR3 is built from 16 residues. The ends were cut back, 4 bases at V and 0 bases at J, with 14 bases in the middle. Germline CDR1 is SGHKS and CDR2 is YYEKEE (reference sequence). CDR3 in DNA: TGTGCCAGCAGCCTTAACCGACAGTATAGCAATCAGCCCCAGCATTTT. This gives the protein CASSLNRQYSNQPQHF.

The chain links TRBV5-1 to TRBJ2-3; a weak D match, TRBD2 (6 bases). This CDR3 is built from 17 residues. Germline CDR1 reads SGHRS; CDR2 reads YFSETQ. Trimming pared 4 bases from V and 5 bases from J, leaving 23 bases between. The CDR3 loop is CASSVSPLAGRLDTQYF. In DNA, the CDR3 is TGCGCCAGCAGCGTGTCTCCTCTCGCGGGGAGATTAGATACGCAGTATTTT.

V usage is TRBV9 and J usage is TRBJ2-2, with 8 nucleotides matching TRBD2. The CDR3 extends over 15 amino acids. Germline V lookup: CDR1 SGDLS, CDR2 YYNGEE. The V segment lost 4 bases and the J segment 5 bases; nucleotides outside the gene matches: 7. CDR3 in DNA: TGTGCCAGCAGCCCCGGGACTAGATGGACCGGGGAGCTGTTTTTT. The encoded protein is CASSPGTRWTGELFF.

The genes are TRBV9 and TRBJ2-3; TRBD2 matches 7 bases. Germline CDR1 and CDR2: SGDLS and YYNGEE. The CDR3 has 17 residues. The trim removed 0 bases at V and 2 bases at J, leaving 9 bases unmatched. CDR3 bases: TGTGCCAGCAGCGTAGCTACGGTGGCGGGGGTCACAGATACGCAGTATTTT. Translating it yields CASSVATVAGVTDTQYF.

This clone was picked up a small number of times. The chain recombines TRBV5-1 with TRBJ1-4; tentatively, D is TRBD1 (5 bases). Trimming took 3 bases from V and 5 from J, leaving 8 bases between them. CDR3 length: 13 amino acids. Germline CDR1 is SGHRS and CDR2 is YFSETQ. The CDR3 nucleotides read TGCGCCAGCAGCTCGGACACGAATGAAAAACTGTTTTTT. This codes for CASSSDTNEKLFF.

The V gene is TRBV19, the J gene TRBJ1-6; D might be TRBD1 (5 bases). V dropped 3 bases and J dropped 11 bases, with 17 bases sitting between them. Per germline, CDR1 LNHDA and CDR2 SQIVND (reference sequence). The CDR3 has 15 residues. CDR3 region: CASSIDPQGTAPLHF. DNA for the CDR3: TGTGCCAGTAGTATCGACCCTCAGGGCACGGCACCCCTCCACTTT. The whole variable domain, remainder taken from reference TRBV19 and TRBJ1-6, is DGGITQSPKYLFRKEGQNVTLSCEQNLNHDAMYWYRQDPGQGLRLIYYSQIVNDFQKGDIAEGYSVSREKKESFPLTVTSAQKNPTAFYLCASSIDPQGTAPLHFGNGTRLTVT.

This clone has more than one count but fewer than ten. V gene TRBV6-1 combines with J gene TRBJ1-4; 10 nucleotides match TRBD1. The CDR3 contains 16 residues. Trimming cost V 1 base and J 6 bases; bases outside gene matches: 5. Germline CDR1 and CDR2: MNHNS and SASEGT. The CDR3 sequence: CASSEGLGTGDEKLFF. In nucleotides, the CDR3 is TGTGCCAGCAGTGAAGGCTTGGGGACAGGGGATGAAAAACTGTTTTTT.

This chain connects TRBV2 to TRBJ2-5; D perhaps matches TRBD1 (5 bases). The CDR3 runs 14 residues. Trimming pared 2 bases from V and 5 bases from J, leaving 12 bases between. Germline lookup yields CDR1 SNHLY and CDR2 FYNNEI. The CDR3 DNA follows: TGTGCCAGCAGTGAACCAGGGTACGGGGAGACCCAGTACTTC. This gives the protein CASSEPGYGETQYF.

V gene TRBV12-3 or TRBV12-4 combines with J gene TRBJ2-7, with 7 bases that match TRBD1. Germline trimming cut 7 bases from V and 7 bases from J; bases unmatched to any gene: 10. CDR3 length equals 13 residues. The chain's CDR3 is CASTWDSSTEQYF. In nucleotides, the CDR3 is TGTGCCAGCACCTGGGACAGCTCTACGGAGCAGTACTTC.